Sequencing of this TCR beta chain was carried out in a study of cytomegalovirus exposure and HLA in healthy donors (dated by TCRdb to about 2017). Regarding the complete study: In an earlier analysis of 550 to 750 of the donors, about 270 Gb of sequence data and 95 million to 130 million unique TCR beta sequences from roughly 200 million T cells were reported. Approximately 310 gigabases of sequencing data and approximately 84 million unique TCR sequences were included in an early release covering about 620 HLA-typed donors. Of the roughly 400 genotyped donors, roughly 85% fell in the genetic ancestry cluster associated with self-reported Caucasian donors. The study was designed to test whether signatures of past pathogen exposure could be identified by cataloging public T cell receptors. Using immunosequencing, the study profiled T cell repertoires from roughly 650 subjects and related those repertoires to cytomegalovirus serostatus. Along with the roughly 700-subject first cohort, a separate validation cohort of around 120 different subjects was used. To predict cytomegalovirus infection status, the study combined high-throughput TCR immunosequencing, statistical association of individual TCRs with disease status, and machine learning. A later analysis re-analyzed previously published TCR beta repertoires from 660 or so donors and added high-resolution HLA genotyping to study TCR occurrence patterns. In the later analysis, no new phenotypic data were used to find candidate immune exposures; instead, reliance was placed on TCR beta sequences and their occurrence across donors. An earlier analysis of some 500 of the donors applied high-throughput TCR beta sequencing to assess whether each TCR beta V gene segment acted as functional or pseudogenic. Donor age, sex, ethnicity and CMV serostatus were compiled alongside the repertoire data. A later genetic analysis took genome-wide SNP genotypes for about 60% of the roughly 670 donors and used that subset as a discovery cohort. Every discovery cohort repertoire had been produced on one sequencing platform. Class I and class II HLA loci were covered by the typing at four-digit resolution. Typing coverage varied by locus: roughly 629-640 donors for A, B, C, DRB1 and DQB1; about 520 for DQA1; around 570 for DPA1; roughly 450 for DPB1. Roughly five DR-DQ haplotypes were handled as single units for association and clustering because linkage in the cohort was strong. Among roughly 370 genotyped donors of the cohort, an average of approximately 240,000 unique TCR beta nucleotide sequences were sequenced per donor, roughly 20% of them non-productive.

The paper as a whole reports these results and caveats: Cytomegalovirus status was reported to be diagnosed by the classifier with high specificity and sensitivity in both the original and validation cohorts. Because HLA typing was missing for some donors at each locus, association tests included only the typed subset. Only TCR beta chains were sequenced in this cohort, and the absence of alpha or paired-chain data limited detectable features. A group of highly shared sequence variants was considered likely to be a technical artifact of the sequencing pipeline. Linkage disequilibrium might explain the correlated functional status among segregating V segments, but an unknown experimental factor could not be ruled out. In vitro tests confirmed that a few of the cytomegalovirus-associated TCR beta chains recognize cytomegalovirus antigens. When HLA alleles, especially DR and DQ, strongly co-occurred, TCR associations were difficult to assign to individual alleles. Some IMGT-functional V segments, including TRBV6-2 and TRBV6-3, could not be distinguished by the 87-base-pair reads and were therefore excluded. At a false discovery rate of 0.05, a later analysis linked 16,951 TCR beta sequences to specific HLA alleles. In an earlier analysis of some 500 of the donors, most TCR beta V segments were observed in productive rearrangements about 87% or about 30% of the time, broadly matching IMGT annotations. It was suggested by the authors that the approach could potentially be generalized to other disease states and immunological phenotypes. The presence/absence analyses assumed that sequencing depth was roughly uniform across donors, and that assumption may not be true. The earlier analysis of approximately 560 of the donors excluded approximately 15 rarely observed V segments, including chromosome 9 orphons, because counts were too low. In a later analysis, the rate of TCR association differed among HLA loci, with DRB1 alleles having the most associated TCRs and HLA-C alleles having the fewest. A later analysis found that most CMV-associated TCR beta chains appeared HLA-restricted, with HLA associations seemingly driven largely by CMV exposure. In a later analysis, HLA-associated TCR beta chains were found to be more clonally expanded and to have lower generation probabilities than equally common non-associated chains. For the cohort, immune exposure information was limited to CMV serostatus. According to a later genetic analysis, donors in an Asian-associated ancestry cluster had fewer N-insertions in productive TCRs than the approximately 650-donor mean. In a later analysis, several top co-occurrence clusters were reported to appear linked to parvovirus B19, influenza, CMV and Epstein-Barr virus. The study gave a list of around 170 TCR beta chains associated with cytomegalovirus. An association between a missense DCLRE1C variant and V-gene and J-gene trimming of TCR beta chains was found in a later genetic analysis and replicated in an independent cohort. A further reported finding was that TCR beta sequences accurately predicted the HLA-A and HLA-B alleles for most subjects in the first cohort. While some public TCRs were present in many individuals, most TCR sequences turned up only very rarely across donors.

Libraries were made using the immunoSEQ multiplex PCR assay. A mixture of 60 forward primers for TCR Vbeta segments and 13 reverse primers for TCR Jbeta segments was used in the multiplex PCR. The CDR3 region of rearranged TCR beta genes was amplified from genomic DNA by a multiplex PCR assay. The Illumina HiSeq System was used to sequence the amplified TCR beta libraries as 87-base-pair reads. The authors' pipeline ran thus. A later analysis tallied roughly 78 million unique TCR beta chains across the 640 or so repertoires, and approximately 11 million of those chains were shared by two or more donors. A nearest-neighbor algorithm error-corrected the raw reads and collapsed the reads into unique sequences, merging closely related sequences to remove PCR and sequencing errors. CDR3 sequences were aligned to IMGT reference sequences to assign V, D and J gene segments. For a sequence to be retained, at least a six-nucleotide match to both a V gene segment and a J gene segment was required. A rearrangement was called productive if the CDR3 had no stop codons and remained in frame with V and J, and every other rearrangement was called non-productive. Following IMGT convention, CDR3 was defined as the stretch from the second conserved V-encoded cysteine up to the conserved J-encoded phenylalanine. Sequences without an unambiguous match to a single V gene segment were excluded from the earlier analysis of about 600 of the donors. In an earlier analysis of approximately 550 of the donors, V segments were called functional above 56.7% productive rearrangements and were called segregating when the between-donor standard deviation exceeded 5%. To diagnose cytomegalovirus status from the catalog of TCR beta chain sequences, a statistical classification framework was built. V and J gene assignment, in a later analysis, came from comparing TCR nucleotide sequences with IMGT/GENE-DB human TR gene sequences. Using the TCRdist pipeline, a later analysis assigned CDR3 sequences along with most-parsimonious VDJ recombination scenarios. In a later analysis, each TCR beta chain was defined by its CDR3 amino acid sequence together with its V-gene family, and reads lacking a unique V-gene family were excluded. In a later analysis, 450 to 600 highly shared, low-generation-probability nucleotide sequences were removed to address suspected cross-contamination and a sequencing artifact. For each public chain, a later analysis derived a clonal expansion index from normalized ranks of inferred template counts within each repertoire. In a later analysis, generation probabilities were computed with a VDJ recombination model fitted to out-of-frame rearrangements, and the resulting probabilities were checked against IGoR. A later analysis scored TCR-TCR, TCR-HLA and TCR-CMV co-occurrence with hypergeometric tests, applying a repertoire-size bias correction to TCR pairs. To estimate false discovery rates, a later analysis permuted the HLA or CMV assignments 20 times. In a later analysis, co-occurring TCRs were grouped using DBSCAN, and TCRdist sequence similarity was added for clustering within HLA-allele-positive subsets. Co-occurrence clustering excluded repertoires with fewer than 30,000 or more than 120,000 public chains, plus five with anomalous nucleotide sharing. The table comes from immuneACCESS by way of TCRdb, which keeps in-frame sequences with V and J called. Part of the clones is missing from these tables; in studies checked, under half for an unresolved V gene and the rest for unknown reasons. That table supplies the V and J calls and clone size; D and trimming were determined from the DNA. The sample table lists some 110,000 clones, roughly three quarters of them with a count of one. Together, the top ten hold 1.1% of the sample.

The cohort was made up of several hundred healthy bone marrow donors. At the time of sampling, every cohort member was nominally healthy, though immune exposures that went unrecorded were likely present. The donor tested CMV seronegative, placing the donor among the 350 or so seronegative members of the cohort. A peripheral blood sample was provided by each donor, and peripheral blood mononuclear cells were used for TCR beta sequencing. Genomic DNA was extracted from the blood cell samples with the Qiagen DNeasy Blood Extraction Kit. Note on this clone: Its binding antigen is unknown. Base-call qualities are not available, and no considerably larger clone is one nucleotide away.

V and J are truncated by 2 bases and 5 bases respectively, leaving an intervening sequence of 10 bases. The germline V gene encodes CDR1 MNHNS and CDR2 SASEGT. The CDR3 holds 14 amino acids from the cysteine to the phenylalanine. Only CDR3 DNA remains: 42 bases, in frame from the first base. Sequencing was performed on PBMCs. The receptor was isolated from a young woman in good health and CMV-seronegative. The V and J genes are TRBV6-1 and TRBJ2-1; matching of 5 bases hints at TRBD1 as the D gene. In nucleotides, the sequence is TGTGCCAGCAGTGAAACGGACACCAACAATGAGCAGTTCTTC. The resulting protein is CASSETDTNNEQFF.